This is a list of T cell receptor beta chains from one sample in a study of shared clonotypes between healthy human individuals. Sequencing was performed with immunoSEQ multiplex PCR; in TCRdb, only in-frame clones are kept and a portion is missing. The sample has approximately 2.5 million clones, 93% seen once. The sample consisted of naive CD4+ T cells from PBMCs. The receptors come from a man between 18 and 29 years old in good health. Some clones in this sample may be carry-over from other donors' samples. CDR3s include the opening cysteine and the closing phenylalanine or tryptophan. Part of the rows lack a size; the others show once, few, many or a class for expanded clones.

v_call clone_size cdr3_aa
TRBV30 NA CAWSSPTGGFYGYTF
TRBV28 NA CASTTRGEGTGDIQYF
TRBV28 NA CASSGGTLNTEAFF
TRBV7-3 NA CASSPGLASYEQYF
TRBV6-1 NA CASSPRGANEKLFF
TRBV7-8 NA CASSGSSRGDIQYF
TRBV4-1 NA CASSQETGFPGELFF
TRBV4-1 NA CASSQGTGNYGYTF
TRBV30 NA CAWSVQGVYEQYF
TRBV15 NA CATSRDLSSYEQYF
TRBV6-6 NA CASRPPVAGNTIYF
TRBV5-1 NA CASSTGLAGIEQFF
TRBV11-2 NA CASSLDNQSETQYF
TRBV5-4 NA CASSLSSAGVRETQYF
TRBV6-1 NA CASPRELNTEAFF
TRBV6-6 NA CASSYRANQPQHF
TRBV19 once CASSITGVKNTEAFF
TRBV2 NA CAGVGGTEAFF
TRBV11-2 NA CASSLVTSVLGEQYF
TRBV9 NA CASSVLAGGPGNEQFF
TRBV2 NA CASSDIGGADTEAFF
TRBV7-9 NA CASSLGVGELFF
TRBV25-1 NA CASSVPGGAYNEQFF
TRBV6-1 NA CASTKGRAAWETQYF
TRBV28 NA CASSKWDRVGYGYTF
TRBV5-4 NA CASSFGGVGTEQYF
TRBV30 NA CAWGPGIPRNTEAFF
TRBV7-3 NA CASSLTLSGVNYGYTF
TRBV27 NA CASRLTSRSNIQYF
TRBV29-1 few CSVPGQGFTEAFF
TRBV19 NA CASSRNGDRGQPQHF
TRBV5-1 NA CASSLVGSGSIARSTGELFF
TRBV19 NA CASSARTGDTGELFF
TRBV7-9 NA CASSTTDYIHSNQPQHF
TRBV28 NA CASSFEGPLYEQYF
TRBV6-1 NA CASSARQGAGANVLTF
TRBV18 NA CASSLGGNTIYF
TRBV7-2 NA CASSLQAGANTGELFF
TRBV19 NA CASSIWGAYNEQFF
TRBV18 NA CASSRERPGGAEAFF
TRBV19 NA CASSDLAAGGNEQFF
TRBV5-6 NA CASSLDRVTGANVLTF
TRBV6-1 NA CASSEGPVQETQYF
TRBV12-5 NA CASGLVMGSSYNEQFF
TRBV11-2 once CASSSDRVHSGNTIYF
TRBV28 NA CASSLGLGVTTGELFF
TRBV10-3 once CAISAGQGSYEQYF
TRBV30 once CAWSVGVGEKLFF
TRBV2 once CASSEAAGDSGYGYTF
TRBV6-1 NA CASSETTPTTGTAYEQYF
TRBV5-1 NA CASSLTGRGTDTQYF
TRBV5-1 once CASSPTAGGTTGGDTQYF
TRBV20-1 few CSANLAFF
TRBV28 once CAAFSPGASRAYEQYF
TRBV20-1 NA CSAITGTGYTF
TRBV19 NA CASSIVSGRAADTQYF
TRBV5-1 NA CASRQFAGMAEAFF
TRBV27 once CASAAIGTQYF
TRBV27 NA CASSGLAGATGELFF
TRBV4-1 NA CASSPNPGNDGGELFF